This entry lists 2 T cell receptor beta chains sequenced from one sample in a study of T cell responses to AZD1222 COVID-19 vaccine. Assay: immunoSEQ multiplex PCR; the TCRdb copy retains only in-frame clones and omits some. The sample has 93,000 or so clones, about nine tenths seen once. The source was peripheral blood, collected on day 0 of AZD1222 vaccination. The receptors were gathered from an adult in good health.

This chain connects TRBV27 to TRBJ2-1; D could derive from TRBD1 or TRBD2 (5 bases each). This CDR3 region has 11 residues. The V end was cut by 8 bases, the J end by 8 bases, with 10 bases between. CDR1 and CDR2 from the germline V gene are MNHEY and SMNVEV (reference sequence). DNA of the CDR3: TGTGCCAGCTCCGTGGGGGATGAGCAGTTCTTC. Translation: CASSVGDEQFF.

This clone was seen just once. V and J are TRBV28 and TRBJ1-4; no firm D call. CDR3 length equals 18 residues. V was pared by 5 bases and J by 0 bases, with 19 bases between. The germline CDR1 and CDR2 sequences are MDHEN and SYDVKM. For the CDR3, the DNA is TGTGCCAGCAGTCCTCCGCCATTTGTAGAGGCAACTAATGAAAAACTGTTTTTT. This gives the protein CASSPPPFVEATNEKLFF.